This TCR beta chain was sequenced for a study of T-cell reconstitution after alpha-beta-depleted transplantation in children. Findings and limits, study-wide: There were some patients whose high TCRbeta diversity at day 60 came from surviving recipient T cells and thymic progenitors. It was newly produced T cells that mostly accounted for T-cell counts and diversity one year after transplant. Several hundred expanded graft clones reportedly were the source of alpha-beta T cells about two months after transplant.

The germline V and J ends were trimmed by 0 bases and 3 bases, with 9 bases remaining between them. The CDR3 covers 15 residues. From germline, CDR1 is LGHNA and CDR2 YNFKEQ. This clonotype has just a few counts. Its antigen is not identified. This sample's TCRbeta library carried unique molecular identifier barcodes. Each CDR3 protein gets one entry after TCRdb re-called the PCR reads with MiXCR. The table shows 120,000 or so distinct CDR3 sequences, with 23% occurring only once. Sequenced material: PBMCs, mostly from graft donor cells, taken 180 days after TCRalphabeta/CD19-depleted stem cell transplant. This receptor was obtained from a male patient between 2 and 10 years old who had a stem cell transplant for chronic granulomatous disease, so the T cells may come from the graft donor. The chain couples TRBV4-2 to TRBJ2-4; a possible D gene is TRBD2 (5 bases). DNA for the CDR3: TGTGCCAGCAGCCAAGATCCGGGGTACAAAAACATTCAGTACTTC. It specifies CASSQDPGYKNIQYF.